These T cell receptor beta chains were read from a single sample in a study of naive and memory T cell subsets. A single record per CDR3 protein comes from TCRdb applying MiXCR to the 5' RACE reads. The sample carries 55,000 to 65,000 distinct CDR3 sequences, around 8% recorded once. The receptors come from a female donor in good health. Both conserved end residues are part of each CDR3. D genes are given only for firm matches. A row's size may be missing; if present it is once, few, many or a size class.

J gene	D gene	clone size	V gene	CDR3 DNA	CDR3 protein
TRBJ1-1	.	.	TRBV9	TGTGCCAGCAGCGGACGCAGGGGTGACACTGAAGCTTTCTTT	CASSGRRGDTEAFF
TRBJ2-7	.	many	TRBV7-7	TGTGCTAGCAGCTTAAGGCGGACGGGGGTCGACGAGCAGTACTTC	CASSLRRTGVDEQYF
TRBJ2-7	TRBD2	few	TRBV24-1	TGTGCCACCAGTGATTTGGTAGCGGGAGTATTGAAGCAGTACTTC	CATSDLVAGVLKQYF
TRBJ1-2	.	few	TRBV29-1	TGCAGCGCGGTCCCCGGGACTGCCTCCTATGGCTACACCTTC	CSAVPGTASYGYTF
TRBJ2-7	TRBD2	.	TRBV6-6	TGTGCCAGCAGCCTTAGCGGGGGGCCTTACGAGCAGTACTTC	CASSLSGGPYEQYF
TRBJ1-1	.	few	TRBV7-9	TGTGCCAGCAGCTCAGGGTCTATGAACACTGAAGCTTTCTTT	CASSSGSMNTEAFF
TRBJ1-1	.	many	TRBV7-9	TGTGCCAGCAGCTCAACCACATCCGAAGCTTTCTTT	CASSSTTSEAFF
TRBJ2-5	.	.	TRBV4-2	TGTGCCAGCAGCCAACAAAGTATGGAGACCCAGTACTTC	CASSQQSMETQYF
TRBJ2-4	TRBD1	.	TRBV2	TGTGCCAGCAGGGTGACCGGGACAGAAAACATTCAGTACTTC	CASRVTGTENIQYF
TRBJ2-1	.	many	TRBV7-3	TGTGCCAGCAGCTTAAATTCGGGGTCCTACAATGAGCAGTTCTTC	CASSLNSGSYNEQFF
TRBJ2-4	TRBD1	few	TRBV12-3/TRBV12-4	TGTGCCAGCAGTCAAACGGGACAGGGTAGGGACATTCAGTACTTC	CASSQTGQGRDIQYF
TRBJ2-7	TRBD1	many	TRBV28	TGTGCCAGCAGTTTCTCGTTGCTGGCACAGGGGTACGAGCAGTACTTC	CASSFSLLAQGYEQYF
TRBJ1-5	.	.	TRBV19	TGTGCCAGTAGTATTGACGGGCGCAATCAGCCCCAGCATTTT	CASSIDGRNQPQHF
TRBJ2-2	TRBD2	.	TRBV27	TGTGCCAGCACCCCGGGAGGACTAGAAGCCGGGGAGCTGTTTTTT	CASTPGGLEAGELFF
TRBJ1-4	.	few	TRBV30	TGTGCCTGGAGTTTGACGACGGGCCGCCAGTTGAGGCTGTTTTTT	CAWSLTTGRQLRLFF
TRBJ1-1	.	many	TRBV30	TGTGCCTGGACCGGGAATGGGAACACTGAAGCTTTCTTT	CAWTGNGNTEAFF
TRBJ2-3	TRBD2	many	TRBV6-5	TGTGCCAGCAGGTATAGCGGGAGCACAGATACGCAGTATTTT	CASRYSGSTDTQYF
TRBJ1-1	.	few	TRBV11-3	TGTGCCAGCAGTCAGGGACGGATGAACACTGAAGCTTTCTTT	CASSQGRMNTEAFF
TRBJ2-1	TRBD2	few	TRBV7-3	TGTGCCAGCAGCTTCCTAGCGGGAGTTAGGGGTGAGCAGTTCTTC	CASSFLAGVRGEQFF
TRBJ1-1	.	.	TRBV28	TGTGCCAGCCTGTTCCCAGGCGGGGGACGTATCGAAGCTTTCTTT	CASLFPGGGRIEAFF
TRBJ1-5	.	few	TRBV19	TGTGCCAGTAGTATAGTCCAGGGACATCAGCCCCAGCATTTT	CASSIVQGHQPQHF
TRBJ1-4	.	many	TRBV7-9	TGTGCCAGCAGCTTCTTCAGGGATGAAAAACTGTTTTTT	CASSFFRDEKLFF
TRBJ1-1	.	.	TRBV6-1	TGTGCCAGCAGTGAATTAACCGCGCCTAACTTCAGCATTGAAGCTTTCTTT	CASSELTAPNFSIEAFF
TRBJ1-5	TRBD1	.	TRBV19	TGTGCCAGTAGTTCCGGGACAGGGGGTTATAGCAATCAGCCCCAGCATTTT	CASSSGTGGYSNQPQHF
TRBJ2-5	TRBD1	.	TRBV7-6	TGTGCCAGCAGCTGGAGACAGGGGGCTCAAGAGACCCAGTACTTC	CASSWRQGAQETQYF
TRBJ2-1	.	few	TRBV2	TGTGCCAGCAGGAGGTTAACGAGTGAGCAGTTCTTC	CASRRLTSEQFF
TRBJ2-3	.	many	TRBV11-3	TGTGCCAGCAGCTTAGAGTCTGCAGGGGTGAGGACAGATACGCAGTATTTT	CASSLESAGVRTDTQYF
TRBJ2-3	.	many	TRBV20-1	TGCAGTGCTACCGACACTAGGGAACCTAGCACAGATACGCAGTATTTT	CSATDTREPSTDTQYF
TRBJ2-1	TRBD2	.	TRBV6-5	TGTGCCAGCAGTTACTCGATCACTAGCGGGAACTACAATGAGCAGTTCTTC	CASSYSITSGNYNEQFF
TRBJ1-6	TRBD1	many	TRBV20-1	TGCAGTGGTCGACAGGGTAGCTCCTATAATTCACCCCTCCACTTT	CSGRQGSSYNSPLHF
TRBJ2-7	TRBD2	few	TRBV12-3/TRBV12-4	TGTGCCAGCAGTAAGCGGGGGCCGGCCTACGAGCAGTACTTC	CASSKRGPAYEQYF
TRBJ1-2	.	many	TRBV11-2	TGTGCCAGCAGCTTACTGATTAACTATGGCTACACCTTC	CASSLLINYGYTF
TRBJ2-3	.	.	TRBV20-1	TGCAGTGCCCCCGTTGACCCAAGCACAGATACGCAGTATTTT	CSAPVDPSTDTQYF
TRBJ1-5	.	few	TRBV3-1	TGTGCCAGCAGCCCACACAGGGAACCTCAGCCCCAGCATTTT	CASSPHREPQPQHF
TRBJ1-2	.	many	TRBV13	TGTGCCAGCAGCTCGCCCGAGGACGACTATGGCTACACCTTC	CASSSPEDDYGYTF
TRBJ1-3	.	few	TRBV10-2	TGCGCCAGCAGTGATAGTCCAACACGGCCATCTGGAAACACCATATATTTT	CASSDSPTRPSGNTIYF
TRBJ1-5	TRBD1	many	TRBV29-1	TGCAGCGTGAAGGACAGGTTGAATCAGCCCCAGCATTTT	CSVKDRLNQPQHF
TRBJ1-1	.	few	TRBV18	TGTGCCAGCTCACCACCCCTGATGGCAAGGAACACTGAAGCTTTCTTT	CASSPPLMARNTEAFF
TRBJ2-2	.	many	TRBV2	TGTGCCAGCAGCGCCTACAGGGATGCCGGGGAGCTGTTTTTT	CASSAYRDAGELFF
TRBJ1-5	.	many	TRBV2	TGTGCCAGCAGGGACGGACGGAGCAATCAGCCCCAGCATTTT	CASRDGRSNQPQHF
TRBJ1-5	.	few	TRBV6-2/TRBV6-3	TGTGCCACTCGACCACAGGGTGATCAGCCCCAGCATTTT	CATRPQGDQPQHF
TRBJ1-5	TRBD1	few	TRBV27	TGTGCCAGCAGAAAGGACAGGGGGAGCAATCAGCCCCAGCATTTT	CASRKDRGSNQPQHF
TRBJ2-7	.	few	TRBV28	TGTGCCAGCAGTTTACGCGAGCAGTACTTC	CASSLREQYF
TRBJ1-5	.	.	TRBV27	TGTGCCAGCAGCCAAATAGGTAGCAATCAGCCCCAGCATTTT	CASSQIGSNQPQHF
TRBJ2-7	TRBD2	many	TRBV18	TGTGCCAGCTCACCAAACGGGGGGGCGCACGAGCAGTACTTC	CASSPNGGAHEQYF
TRBJ1-4	.	many	TRBV4-1	TGCGCCAGCAGCCAAGTTGGGATGGGGGTGAACGAAAAACTGTTTTTT	CASSQVGMGVNEKLFF
TRBJ1-6	.	many	TRBV10-2	TGCGCCAGCAGCGGGACAAATAAGGCACCGGCGTCACCCCTCCACTTT	CASSGTNKAPASPLHF
TRBJ2-4	.	many	TRBV7-2	TGTGCCAGCAGCTTGGTCGGGCAGGGCGACATTCAGTACTTC	CASSLVGQGDIQYF
TRBJ2-5	TRBD2	.	TRBV5-4	TGTGCCAGCAGCCGAACCGGGACTAGCGACGAGACCCAGTACTTC	CASSRTGTSDETQYF
TRBJ2-2	.	many	TRBV12-3/TRBV12-4	TGTGCCAGCAGTTGGGTCCGATACACCGGGGAGCTGTTTTTT	CASSWVRYTGELFF
TRBJ2-7	.	.	TRBV29-1	TGCAGCGTTGAATCTCTAGGTACCGAGCAGTACTTC	CSVESLGTEQYF
TRBJ2-2	.	few	TRBV7-7	TGTGCTAGCAGCTTGGGACAACCTTTTACCGGGGAGCTGTTTTTT	CASSLGQPFTGELFF
TRBJ2-1	.	.	TRBV20-1	TGCAGTGCCACCCACGACAGCTCCTACAATGAGCAGTTCTTC	CSATHDSSYNEQFF
TRBJ1-1	.	many	TRBV14	TGTGCCAGCAGCCAAGTTATTACGAACACTGAAGCTTTCTTT	CASSQVITNTEAFF
TRBJ1-1	.	few	TRBV29-1	TGCAGCTCTAAGGGCAGGGTCGATGACACTGAAGCTTTCTTT	CSSKGRVDDTEAFF
TRBJ2-7	TRBD1	few	TRBV20-1	TGCAGTGCTAGATTCGGTTCGACAGGGGGCACGTACGAGCAGTACTTC	CSARFGSTGGTYEQYF
TRBJ2-2	.	many	TRBV20-1	TGCAGTGCTACGGGACTCGCGAACACCGGGGAGCTGTTTTTT	CSATGLANTGELFF
TRBJ1-1	TRBD1	few	TRBV20-1	TGCAGTGCACCTCCCTTAAGACCGGGACAGCTACCGATGAACACTGAAGCTTTCTTT	CSAPPLRPGQLPMNTEAFF
TRBJ2-7	.	many	TRBV18	TGTGCCAGCTCCGAACTCAACTACGAGCAGTACTTC	CASSELNYEQYF
TRBJ2-7	TRBD1	few	TRBV28	TGTGCCAGCAGCCTCGCAGGGGGTACATCCTCCTACGAGCAGTACTTC	CASSLAGGTSSYEQYF